Each of the 21 T cell receptor beta chains below was sequenced from the same sample in a study of blood T cell repertoires in COVID-19 (dated by TCRdb to the early 2020s). The library came from the immunoSEQ multiplex PCR assay. Not all clones reach the TCRdb copy of this immuneACCESS table, which keeps in-frame sequences only. Checked studies attribute under half of the gap to unresolved V genes and leave the rest unexplained. This sample is represented by under 450,000 clones; 91% of them were singletons. The ten largest clones take up 0.7% to 0.95% of the sample. Sequenced input: PBMCs or T cells enriched from blood (not recorded which). The receptors stem from a woman aged 40-49 years who had been exposed to COVID-19.

The chain joins TRBV5-8 to TRBJ1-2, with 7 bases that match TRBD1. The CDR3 is 16 amino acids. V shed 0 bases and J 6 bases; nucleotides not matched to a gene: 11. Germline V lookup: CDR1 SGHTS, CDR2 YDEGEE. The CDR3 loop reads CASSLGYYFQGDGYTF. For the CDR3, the DNA is TGTGCCAGCAGCTTGGGCTACTACTTCCAGGGGGATGGCTACACCTTC.

The rearrangement uses TRBV7-2 and TRBJ1-2; 7 nucleotides match TRBD1. Germline trimming cut 2 bases from V and 0 bases from J; bases unmatched to any gene: 6. This CDR3 spans 16 amino acids. Germline V lookup: CDR1 SGHTA, CDR2 FQGNSA. CDR3 region: CASSLKGTAANYGYTF. The CDR3 DNA reads as TGTGCCAGCAGCTTAAAAGGGACAGCAGCTAACTATGGCTACACCTTC.

The V gene is TRBV9, the J gene TRBJ2-7; 9 nucleotides match TRBD1. The trim removed 5 bases at V and 2 bases at J, leaving 8 bases unmatched. There are 15 residues in the CDR3. Germline-derived CDR1 and CDR2 are SGDLS and YYNGEE. CDR3 loop: CASSLGGQGTYEQYF. The CDR3 DNA is TGTGCCAGCAGTTTAGGTGGACAGGGGACCTACGAGCAGTACTTC.

The V gene is TRBV10-3, the J gene TRBJ1-5; tentative D call: TRBD1 (6 bases). CDR1 ENHRY and CDR2 SYGVKD come from the germline V gene. Trimming removed 6 bases from V and 4 bases from J, with 13 bases in between. The CDR3 length is 14 residues. The CDR3 DNA reads TGTGCCATCAGGGACAGCGGAGGAAATCAGCCCCAGCATTTT. Encoded protein: CAIRDSGGNQPQHF.

As for this clone: This sample also contains other DNA sequences that code for the same CDR3. The rearrangement links TRBV7-9 to TRBJ2-2; 11 bases fit TRBD2. In germline, CDR1 is SEHNR, CDR2 FQNEAQ (reference sequence). The V gene end was trimmed by 0 bases and the J gene end by 6 bases; junction bases not matched to a gene: 3. This CDR3 spans 16 amino acids. CDR3 amino acids: CASSLALAGGSGELFF. The CDR3 nucleotides read TGTGCCAGCAGCTTAGCGCTAGCGGGAGGCTCCGGGGAGCTGTTTTTT.

The table lists this clone with a count of one. The rearrangement joins TRBV11-2 to TRBJ2-7; D might be TRBD1 (6 bases). Trimming removed 5 bases at V and 4 bases at J, with 18 bases between. Germline CDR1 and CDR2: SGHAT and FQNNGV. The CDR3 spans 15 residues. The CDR3 DNA is TGTGCCAGCAGCCCCGGACAGATAGCCCCATACGAGCAGTACTTC. Residues: CASSPGQIAPYEQYF.

The chain uses TRBV5-1 and TRBJ2-3; D is perhaps TRBD2 (5 bases). Trimming stripped 4 bases from V and 7 bases from J, with 10 bases between. CDR3 length: 12 amino acids. Germline V gene sequence: CDR1 SGHRS, CDR2 YFSETQ. The CDR3 DNA sequence: TGCGCCAGCAGCACCTTAGCGAATACGCAGTATTTT. Translated: CASSTLANTQYF.

V and J are TRBV6-4 and TRBJ1-5; the match to TRBD1 covers 9 bases. CDR3 length: 13 residues. The junction had 4 bases not matched to a gene; V was cut back by 6 bases and J by 7 bases. Germline values: CDR1 MRHNA, CDR2 SNTAGT. CDR3 bases: TGTGCCAGCAGCGGACAGGGGAGGCAGCCCCAGCATTTT. Protein: CASSGQGRQPQHF.

CDR3 DNA: TGTGCCAGCAGCTTGTTCTGGGACACAACCAGACCTCAGTACTTC. This translates into CASSLFWDTTRPQYF. The chain employs TRBV5-5 and TRBJ2-7, with TRBD1 as a possible D gene (6 bases). V gave up 1 base and J gave up 10 bases, with 21 bases separating them. CDR1 SGHKS and CDR2 YYEKEE come from the germline V gene (reference sequence). This CDR3 comprises 15 residues.

The rearrangement uses TRBV7-9 and TRBJ1-2; 7 nucleotides agree with TRBD1. Germline CDR1 is SEHNR and CDR2 is FQNEAQ (reference sequence). V was pared by 5 bases and J by 1 base, with 1 base of the junction left unmatched. This CDR3 region has 13 residues. The CDR3 DNA is TGTGCCAGCAGCCGACAGGGTAACTATGGCTACACCTTC. Its translation is CASSRQGNYGYTF.

The chain uses TRBV20-1 and TRBJ1-4; 7 nucleotides match TRBD1. V lost 3 bases and J lost 5; bases outside the gene matches: 9. Germline CDR1 is DFQATT and CDR2 is SNEGSKA (reference sequence). CDR3 length equals 15 residues. The CDR3, as DNA: TGCAGTGCTAGTGACAAAGGGACAGTAAATGAAAAACTGTTTTTT. Translation: CSASDKGTVNEKLFF.

The chain carries TRBV9 and TRBJ2-7; D is possibly TRBD1 (5 bases). The V gene lost 4 bases and the J gene lost 0 bases, with 17 bases spanning the gap. There are 16 residues in the CDR3. Germline assignment: CDR1 SGDLS and CDR2 YYNGEE. The CDR3 spells CASSPPDGHLSYEQYF. The DNA of the CDR3 is TGTGCCAGCAGCCCACCCGACGGACACCTCTCCTACGAGCAGTACTTC.

V gene TRBV19 combines with J gene TRBJ1-1; D is unresolved. The CDR3 sequence is 14 residues long. Trimming shortened V by 1 base and J by 1 base, and 7 bases separated the two germline ends. Germline CDR1 is LNHDA and CDR2 is SQIVND (reference sequence). CDR3 loop: CASSIANGNTEAFF. The CDR3 DNA sequence: TGTGCCAGTAGTATAGCGAACGGGAACACTGAAGCTTTCTTT.

The J gene is TRBJ1-2, the V gene TRBV19; TRBD1 matches 7 bases. CDR1 is LNHDA and CDR2 is SQIVND in the germline V gene (reference sequence). V trimming: 3 bases; J trimming: 8 bases; junction bases outside the gene matches: 18. The CDR3 extends over 17 amino acids. Written as DNA, the CDR3 is TGTGCCAGTAGTATTGGTCCCCGGACAGGTCGTATGAGGGGCTACACCTTC. Its translation: CASSIGPRTGRMRGYTF.

This rearrangement joins TRBV5-1 to TRBJ1-4; D is perhaps TRBD1 (6 bases). The V gene lost 4 bases and the J gene lost 6 bases, with 13 bases spanning the gap. Germline-derived CDR1 and CDR2 are SGHRS and YFSETQ. The CDR3 is made up of 14 amino acids. CDR3 region: CASSLLEGDEKLFF. Written as DNA, the CDR3 is TGCGCCAGCAGCCTGTTAGAGGGGGATGAAAAACTGTTTTTT.

The chain combines TRBV11-3 with TRBJ2-7, with 9 nucleotides matching TRBD1. The germline V gene has CDR1 SGHNT and CDR2 YENEEA. V lost 5 bases to trimming and J lost 2 bases; unmatched junction nucleotides: 7. The length of the CDR3 is 15 residues. This CDR3 is CASSPIGQGTYEQYF. In DNA form, the CDR3 reads TGTGCCAGCAGCCCTATAGGACAGGGGACCTACGAGCAGTACTTC.

CDR3 region: CASSSVTGSYGYTF. CDR3 bases: TGCGCCAGCAGCTCTGTAACAGGTAGCTATGGCTACACCTTC. This rearrangement joins TRBV5-1 to TRBJ1-2; possible D gene TRBD1, 5 bases. V was pared by 3 bases and J by 4 bases, with 13 bases between. From germline, CDR1 is SGHRS and CDR2 YFSETQ. This CDR3 region has 14 residues.

The gene calls are TRBV6-5 and TRBJ1-6; D ambiguous. Germline assignment: CDR1 MNHEY and CDR2 SVGAGI. Trimming pared 4 bases from V and 7 bases from J, leaving 11 bases between. This CDR3 has 14 residues. In DNA, the CDR3 is TGTGCCAGCAGTTTAGTTACCATCAATTCACCCCTCCACTTT. It translates to CASSLVTINSPLHF.

This chain connects TRBV5-1 to TRBJ1-3; D not certain. The CDR3 has 14 amino acids. The germline CDR1 and CDR2 sequences are SGHRS and YFSETQ. V lost 0 bases to trimming and J lost 3 bases, with 7 bases between them. The CDR3 nucleotides read TGCGCCAGCAGCTTGGCTGGGCATGGAAACACCATATATTTT. Its protein is CASSLAGHGNTIYF.

This chain uses TRBV18 with TRBJ1-1; TRBD1 might be the D (5 bases). The length of the CDR3 is 14 residues. The germline V and J ends were trimmed by 4 bases and 1 base, with 10 bases remaining between them. Germline V gene sequence: CDR1 KGHSH, CDR2 LQKENI. The CDR3 spells CASSLQAANTEAFF. CDR3 sequence (DNA): TGTGCCAGCTCACTACAGGCAGCGAACACTGAAGCTTTCTTT.

The V call is TRBV18, the J call TRBJ1-1; 7 nucleotides agree with TRBD1. Germline V gives CDR1 KGHSH, CDR2 LQKENI. The CDR3 extends over 14 amino acids. V trimming: 5 bases; J trimming: 2 bases; junction bases outside the gene matches: 5. In DNA, the CDR3 is TGTGCCAGCTCATTACAGGGGAGTAACACTGAAGCTTTCTTT. Its translation is CASSLQGSNTEAFF.